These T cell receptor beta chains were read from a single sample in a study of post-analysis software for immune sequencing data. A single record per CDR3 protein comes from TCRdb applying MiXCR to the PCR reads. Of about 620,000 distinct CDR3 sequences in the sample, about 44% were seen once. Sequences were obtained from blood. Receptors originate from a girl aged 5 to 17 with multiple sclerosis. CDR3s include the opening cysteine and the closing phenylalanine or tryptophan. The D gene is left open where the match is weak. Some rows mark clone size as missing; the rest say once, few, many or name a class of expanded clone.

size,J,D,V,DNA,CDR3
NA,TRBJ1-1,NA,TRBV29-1,TGCAGCGTTGAATCCGCTTCCTGGAAAGCTTTCTTT,CSVESASWKAFF
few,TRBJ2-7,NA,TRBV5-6,TGTGCCAGCAGCTCTGTGGGGGAGAGGTACAATGAGCAGTACTTC,CASSSVGERYNEQYF
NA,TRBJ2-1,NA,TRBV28,TGTGCCGCCGGGACACGCAATGAGCAGTTCTTC,CAAGTRNEQFF
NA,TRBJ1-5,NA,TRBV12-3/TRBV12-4,TGTGCCAGCAGCCCACGAGAGAATCAGCCCCAGCATTTT,CASSPRENQPQHF
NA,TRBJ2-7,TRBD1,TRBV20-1,TGCAGTGCTAGACGCACCAGAACAGGGGCCCCCTACGAGCAGTACTTC,CSARRTRTGAPYEQYF
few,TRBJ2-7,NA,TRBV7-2,TGTGCCAGCAGCTTAGAGATAGGAAGCTACGAGCAGTACTTC,CASSLEIGSYEQYF
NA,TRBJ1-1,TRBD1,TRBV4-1,TGCGCCAGCAGCCAAGTGTTTCGGGACAGGGGTATGAACACTGAAGCTTTCTTT,CASSQVFRDRGMNTEAFF
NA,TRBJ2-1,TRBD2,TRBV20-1,TGCAGTGCTAGATCCAGCGGGGTCCACAATGAGCAGTTCTTC,CSARSSGVHNEQFF
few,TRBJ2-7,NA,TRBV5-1,TGCGCCAGCAGCTTGGATGCAGCTACTTACGAGCAGTACTTC,CASSLDAATYEQYF
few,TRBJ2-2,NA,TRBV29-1,TGCAGCGTTGAGAAGGAGAACACCGGGGAGCTGTTTTTT,CSVEKENTGELFF
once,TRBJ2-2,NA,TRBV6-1,TGTGCCAGCAGAAAGACATTAACGAACACCGGGGAGCTGTTTTTT,CASRKTLTNTGELFF
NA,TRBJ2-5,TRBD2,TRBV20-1,TGCAGTGCTAAGCCTCGCGGGAGGTACCAAGAGACCCAGTACTTC,CSAKPRGRYQETQYF
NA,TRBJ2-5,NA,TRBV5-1,TGCGCCAGCAGCTTGGGGGGGGCCCCCGGGGCAAGTGAGCAGTACTTC,CASSLGGAPGASEQYF
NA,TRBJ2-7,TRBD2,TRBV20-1,TGCAGTGGGGCTAGCGGGAGGGCCGGGTACGAGCAGTACTTC,CSGASGRAGYEQYF
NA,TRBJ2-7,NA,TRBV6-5,TGTGCCATTACCAAAGGGAGTGGCGAGCAGTACTTC,CAITKGSGEQYF
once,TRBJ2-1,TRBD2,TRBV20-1,TGCAGTGCTAGACGCCCGGGACTAGCGGGCGGTGGCAATGAGCAGTTCTTC,CSARRPGLAGGGNEQFF
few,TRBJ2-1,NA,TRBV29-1,TGCAGCGTGGTAACCCCACCCTCTAGGAAGTTCTTC,CSVVTPPSRKFF
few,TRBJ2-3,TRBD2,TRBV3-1,TGTGCCAGCAGCCAAGATCGCAGCGGGAGGGGTATTTATACGCAGTATTTT,CASSQDRSGRGIYTQYF
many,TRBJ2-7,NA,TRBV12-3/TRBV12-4,TGTGCCAGCAGTTTGAGGGAGTTCTACGAGCAGTACTTC,CASSLREFYEQYF
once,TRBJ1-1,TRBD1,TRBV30,TGTGCCGGAGACAGGGAGGACACTGAAGCTTTCTTT,CAGDREDTEAFF
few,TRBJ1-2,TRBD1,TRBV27,TGTGCCAGCAGTTCGGACAGGTTGGACCGTCATGGCTACACCTTC,CASSSDRLDRHGYTF
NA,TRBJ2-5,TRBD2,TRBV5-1,TGCGCCAGCAGCCGTGGGACTAGCGGGGGCCTTCAAGAGACCCAGTACTTC,CASSRGTSGGLQETQYF
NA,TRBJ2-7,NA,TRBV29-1,TGCAGCGTTGAAGGGGGGGCCTACGAGCAGTACTTC,CSVEGGAYEQYF
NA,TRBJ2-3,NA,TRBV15,TGTGCCACCGGAGGCGCAGATACGCAGTATTTT,CATGGADTQYF
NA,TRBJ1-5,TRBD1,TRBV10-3,TGTGCCATCAGTGAAGGGGACAGTACTTATCAGCCCCAGCATTTT,CAISEGDSTYQPQHF
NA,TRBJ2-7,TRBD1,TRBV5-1,TGCGCCAGCAGCTACGGACAGGGGATGAACTACGAGCAGTACTTC,CASSYGQGMNYEQYF
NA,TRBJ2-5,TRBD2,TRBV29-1,TGCAGCGTTGATGGGACTAGCGGGGAGACCCAGTACTTC,CSVDGTSGETQYF
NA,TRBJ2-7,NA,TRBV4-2,TGTGCCAGCAGCCAAGATCGAGTCGAAGGGGGTCCCTACGAGCAGTACTTC,CASSQDRVEGGPYEQYF
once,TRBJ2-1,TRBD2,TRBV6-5,TGTGCCAGCAGTTACGCCAGCGGGAGCTACAATGAGCAGTTCTTC,CASSYASGSYNEQFF
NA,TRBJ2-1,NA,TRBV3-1,TGTGCCAGCAGCCTTACGTCGTCGGAGCAGTTCTTC,CASSLTSSEQFF
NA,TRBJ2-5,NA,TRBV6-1,TGTGCCAGCACCGACAGGATCTCTGAGACCCAGTACTTC,CASTDRISETQYF
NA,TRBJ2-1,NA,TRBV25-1,TGTGCCGGAGGGACAGACAACAATGAGCAGTTCTTC,CAGGTDNNEQFF
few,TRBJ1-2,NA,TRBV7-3,TGTGCCAGCAGCGACACGGGGGATGACGGTGGCTACACCTTC,CASSDTGDDGGYTF
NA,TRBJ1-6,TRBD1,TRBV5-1,TGCGCCAGCAGCTTGGGGCGGAACTGGGACAGGGGCTCCCCCCTCCACTTT,CASSLGRNWDRGSPLHF
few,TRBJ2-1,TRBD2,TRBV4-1,TGCGCCAGCAGCCAAGGGGCAGCGGGAGGGGGCGATGAGCAGTTCTTC,CASSQGAAGGGDEQFF
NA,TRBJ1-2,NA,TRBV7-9,TGTGCCAGCGGATACAGTGGGGGGGACTATGGCTACACCTTC,CASGYSGGDYGYTF
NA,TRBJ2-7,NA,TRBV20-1,TGCAGTGCTAGGACTAGGGTTGGCTACGAGCAGTACTTC,CSARTRVGYEQYF
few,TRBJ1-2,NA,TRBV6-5,TGTGCCAGCAGTTCCTATGCGGCAGCTAACTATGGCTACACCTTC,CASSSYAAANYGYTF
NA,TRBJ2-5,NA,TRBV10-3,TGTGCCATCAGTGAACCCAGTTCGAGACTAGGTGAAGAGACCCAGTACTTC,CAISEPSSRLGEETQYF
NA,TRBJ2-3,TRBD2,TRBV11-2,TGTGCCAGCAGCTTACTAGCGGAAGCGCAGTATTTT,CASSLLAEAQYF
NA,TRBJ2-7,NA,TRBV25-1,TGTGCCAGCAGTGTGCGAATCGGGAGTGACGAGCAGTACTTC,CASSVRIGSDEQYF
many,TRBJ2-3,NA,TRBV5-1,TGCGCCAGCAGCTTGAGGGGAATAGATACGCAGTATTTT,CASSLRGIDTQYF
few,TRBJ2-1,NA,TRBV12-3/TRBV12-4,TGTGCCAGCAAACTTGGGGGCAATGAGCAGTTCTTC,CASKLGGNEQFF
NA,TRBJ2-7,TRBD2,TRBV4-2,TGTGCCAGCAGCCAAGATGGGACTAGCTATAGCTCCTACGAGCAGTACTTC,CASSQDGTSYSSYEQYF
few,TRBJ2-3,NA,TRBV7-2,TGTGCCAGCAGCCCCAAAAGGGGGACGAAAGATACGCAGTATTTT,CASSPKRGTKDTQYF
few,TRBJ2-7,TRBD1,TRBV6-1,TGTGCCAGCAGTACAACAGGGGGCGTAGGCTCTGACTACGAGCAGTACTTC,CASSTTGGVGSDYEQYF
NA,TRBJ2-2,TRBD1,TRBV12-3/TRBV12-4,TGTGCCAGCAGTCCGGCGGGACAGGGCTTCGGGGAGCTGTTTTTT,CASSPAGQGFGELFF
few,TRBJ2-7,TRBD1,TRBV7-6,TGTGCCAGCAGCGCGGACAGGACGGGCGAGCAGTACTTC,CASSADRTGEQYF
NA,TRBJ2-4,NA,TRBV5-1,TGCGCCAGCAGCTTGACAGGGTCGCTTGACATTCAGTACTTC,CASSLTGSLDIQYF
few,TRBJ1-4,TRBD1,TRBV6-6,TGTGCCAGCAGTCGAGGACAGGGCGCTAATGAAAAACTGTTTTTT,CASSRGQGANEKLFF
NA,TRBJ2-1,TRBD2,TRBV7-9,TGTGCCAGCAGTCCCACCGGGACTAGGGACAATGAGCAGTTCTTC,CASSPTGTRDNEQFF
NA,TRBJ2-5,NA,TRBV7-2,TGTGCCAGCAGCTTGGGCTTGACAGCCCCCATTCAAGAGACCCAGTACTTC,CASSLGLTAPIQETQYF